These 32 T cell receptor beta chains originate from one sample sequenced in a study of neurological immune-mediated disorders. MiXCR was run by TCRdb on the 5' RACE reads, yielding one entry per CDR3 protein. This sample has tens of thousands of distinct CDR3 sequences, with about 15% found just once. The material sequenced was PBMCs. These receptors all come from a woman between 40 and 50 years old in good health.

The rearrangement joins TRBV12-3 or TRBV12-4 to TRBJ1-5; tentative D call: TRBD1 (6 bases). The CDR3 consists of 14 residues. Deletions cut 3 bases from V and 6 bases from J, with 12 bases between. The chain's CDR3 is CASSLWQDSQPQHF. In DNA, the CDR3 is TGTGCCAGCAGTTTGTGGCAGGACAGTCAGCCCCAGCATTTT.

This clonotype has a count of ten or more. This chain joins TRBV20-1 and TRBJ2-3, with 10 bases lining up with TRBD2. The CDR3 covers 17 residues. J lost 1 base, V lost 4 bases, and 11 bases had no gene match. Germline V CDR1 and CDR2: DFQATT, SNEGSKA (reference sequence). In DNA form, the CDR3 reads TGCAGTGCTAAGCAAGCGGGGGGGCTATGGGGCACAGATACGCAGTATTTT. Protein product: CSAKQAGGLWGTDTQYF.

Ten or more counts support this clonotype. The rearrangement joins TRBV4-2 to TRBJ1-5; the match to TRBD1 covers 7 bases. V gave up 8 bases and J gave up 8 bases; unmatched junction bases: 15. This CDR3 is built from 15 residues. Germline V gene lookup returns CDR1 LGHNA and CDR2 YNFKEQ. CDR3 in amino acids: CASLSGTDGIKPQHF. CDR3 nucleotide sequence: TGTGCCAGCCTTTCCGGGACAGATGGAATCAAGCCCCAGCATTTT.

This clonotype showed up many times. The chain uses TRBV5-1 and TRBJ1-1; D not certain. The CDR3 covers 14 residues. The germline CDR1 and CDR2 sequences are SGHRS and YFSETQ. V dropped 4 bases and J dropped 7 bases, with 17 bases sitting between them. CDR3 DNA sequence: TGCGCCAGCAGCGTGGACGGGGAGGAGGATGAAGCTTTCTTT. Protein sequence: CASSVDGEEDEAFF.

This clonotype was seen at least ten times. The CDR3, as DNA: TGCGCCAGCAGCTTGGCCGAGACCCAGTACTTC. Protein sequence: CASSLAETQYF. This chain joins TRBV5-1 and TRBJ2-5, with D hard to call. CDR1 and CDR2 (germline): SGHRS, YFSETQ. The CDR3 extends over 11 amino acids. The V end lost 0 bases, the J end lost 5 bases, and 2 bases lay between the germline ends.

This clonotype was counted many times. V usage is TRBV7-3 and J usage is TRBJ2-7; D is tentatively TRBD1 or TRBD2 (5 bases each). The V end lost 2 bases, the J end lost 5 bases, and 28 bases lay between the germline ends. Germline loops: CDR1 SGHTA, CDR2 FQGTGA. The CDR3 is made up of 19 amino acids. CDR3 sequence (DNA): TGTGCCAGCAGCTTATCAGGTCTAATAGGGACCGCGCCTTTTCACGAGCAGTACGTC. This encodes CASSLSGLIGTAPFHEQYV.

This clonotype was counted many times. The rearrangement uses TRBV6-1 and TRBJ2-6; D uncertain. Trimming took 3 bases from V and 0 from J, leaving 3 bases between them. The V gene's germline CDR1 is MNHNS and CDR2 SASEGT. The CDR3 has 14 residues. The CDR3 here is CASSDNSGANVLTF. The CDR3 DNA follows: TGTGCCAGCAGTGACAACTCTGGGGCCAACGTCCTGACTTTC.

This clonotype was picked up one time. CDR3 coding DNA: TGTGCCAGCAGCTGGGCTCCCAACTATGGCTACACCTTC. This encodes CASSWAPNYGYTF. The chain carries TRBV6-2 or TRBV6-3 and TRBJ1-2, with unresolved D. V was clipped by 6 bases and J by 2 bases, with 10 bases between them. The CDR3 covers 13 residues. Germline loops: CDR1 MNHEY, CDR2 SVGEGT.

The V gene is TRBV25-1, the J gene TRBJ2-1, with a possible D match to TRBD1 (6 bases). V lost 5 bases to trimming and J lost 10 bases, with 9 bases between them. CDR1 MGHDK and CDR2 SYGVNS come from the germline V gene. The CDR3 has 11 residues. CDR3 bases: TGTGCCAGCAGTCAGGACAGCGAGCAGTTCTTC. Its protein is CASSQDSEQFF. Filled out from reference TRBV25-1 and TRBJ2-1, the complete variable domain reads EADIYQTPRYLVIGTGKKITLECSQTMGHDKMYWYQQDPGMELHLIHYSYGVNSTEKGDLSSESTVSRIRTEHFPLTLESARPSHTSQYLCASSQDSEQFFGPGTRLTVL.

This clonotype was detected a few times. The rearrangement uses TRBV11-2 and TRBJ2-2; 7 bases map to TRBD1. Germline-derived CDR1 and CDR2 are SGHAT and FQNNGV. V lost 10 bases and J lost 2; bases outside the gene matches: 7. The CDR3 is 14 residues long. The CDR3 region has the DNA TGTGCCACCTCGACAGGGATAAACACCGGGGAGCTGTTTTTT. Its protein product is CATSTGINTGELFF. Based on the CDR3 plus reference TRBV11-2 and TRBJ2-2, the full variable domain is EAGVAQSPRYKIIEKRQSVAFWCNPISGHATLYWYQQILGQGPKLLIQFQNNGVVDDSQLPKDRFSAERLKGVDSTLKIQPAKLEDSAVYLCATSTGINTGELFFGEGSRLTVL.

This clonotype appeared a few times. The J gene is TRBJ2-6, the V gene TRBV18; D perhaps matches TRBD1 (6 bases). Trimming removed 3 bases at V and 0 bases at J, with 9 bases between. This CDR3 has 16 amino acids. Germline CDR1 is KGHSH and CDR2 is LQKENI. The CDR3 DNA follows: TGTGCCAGCTCACCCACACAGGGCTCTGGGGCCAACGTCCTGACTTTC. Its protein product is CASSPTQGSGANVLTF.

This clonotype was counted ten times or more. This chain connects TRBV29-1 to TRBJ1-5; D unresolved. V lost 6 bases and J 4 bases, leaving 13 bases between the germline ends. CDR1 SQVTM and CDR2 ANQGSEA come from the germline V gene. This CDR3 spans 13 amino acids. The CDR3 coding sequence is TGCAGCGTGAGTCTGAGTGGGAATCAGCCCCAGCATTTT. This encodes CSVSLSGNQPQHF. Full variable domain (remainder filled in from reference TRBV29-1 and TRBJ1-5): SAVISQKPSRDICQRGTSLTIQCQVDSQVTMMFWYRQQPGQSLTLIATANQGSEATYESGFVIDKFPISRPNLTFSTLTVSNMSPEDSSIYLCSVSLSGNQPQHFGDGTRLSIL.

The gene calls are TRBV30 and TRBJ2-3, with 11 bases aligning to TRBD2. V gave up 4 bases and J gave up 7 bases; unmatched junction bases: 7. The germline gives CDR1 GTSNPN, CDR2 SVGIG (reference sequence). The CDR3 totals 14 residues. The CDR3 DNA sequence: TGTGCCTGGAACATAGCGGGGGGGCCGAATACGCAGTATTTT. This translates into CAWNIAGGPNTQYF.

The chain recombines TRBV4-3 with TRBJ2-2; D unresolved. The V end was cut by 3 bases, the J end by 8 bases, with 16 bases between. Germline V gene data show CDR1 as LGHNA and CDR2 as YSLEER. This CDR3 is built from 15 residues. CDR3 loop: CASSHPSPRAGELFF. CDR3 nucleotide sequence: TGCGCCAGCAGCCACCCTTCTCCCCGGGCTGGGGAGCTGTTTTTT.

This clonotype was observed many times. The chain couples TRBV10-3 to TRBJ2-7; a weak D match, TRBD1 (5 bases). The germline gives CDR1 ENHRY, CDR2 SYGVKD. CDR3 length equals 13 residues. Trimming removed 2 bases at V and 7 bases at J, with 12 bases between. CDR3 protein: CAISEVGAWEQYV. For the CDR3, the DNA is TGTGCCATCAGTGAGGTAGGGGCGTGGGAGCAGTACGTC.

This clonotype was seen at least ten times. The chain links TRBV7-2 to TRBJ1-4, with 9 bases fitting TRBD1. CDR3 length: 18 amino acids. Per germline, CDR1 SGHTA and CDR2 FQGNSA. The V and J ends lost 5 bases and 6 bases, in that order; junction bases with no gene match: 16. CDR3 DNA: TGTGCCAGCAGCGACGTACTCCGGCCGGGACAGGGTTATGAAAAACTGTTTTTT. Protein sequence: CASSDVLRPGQGYEKLFF. The whole variable domain, remainder taken from reference TRBV7-2 and TRBJ1-4, is GAGVSQSPSNKVTEKGKDVELRCDPISGHTALYWYRQSLGQGLEFLIYFQGNSAPDKSGLPSDRFSAERTGGSVSTLTIQRTQQEDSAVYLCASSDVLRPGQGYEKLFFGSGTQLSVL.

The rearrangement links TRBV15 to TRBJ2-3, with D perhaps TRBD2 (6 bases). The CDR3 length is 18 residues. Germline V CDR1 and CDR2: LNHNV, YYDKDF (reference sequence). The V end lost 0 bases, the J end lost 1 base, and 17 bases lay between the germline ends. This CDR3 reads CATSRDRIGGKGTDTQYF. The CDR3, as DNA: TGTGCCACCAGCAGAGATAGGATTGGCGGGAAGGGCACAGATACGCAGTATTTT.

This clonotype was seen repeatedly, ten times or more. The chain recombines TRBV20-1 with TRBJ1-2; D not certain. CDR1 and CDR2 from the germline V gene are DFQATT and SNEGSKA (reference sequence). V was pared by 0 bases and J by 3 bases, with 8 bases between. The CDR3 is 13 residues long. This CDR3 reads CSARDPPDYGYTF. DNA for the CDR3: TGCAGTGCTAGAGACCCCCCGGACTATGGCTACACCTTC.

At least ten counts were recorded for this clonotype. The J gene is TRBJ1-4, the V gene TRBV7-8, with 9 bases matching TRBD1. V trimming: 5 bases; J trimming: 8 bases; junction bases outside the gene matches: 6. The length of the CDR3 is 14 residues. The germline gives CDR1 SGHVS, CDR2 FQNEAQ. The CDR3 reads CASSKDRGWEKLFF. The CDR3 DNA follows: TGTGCCAGCAGCAAGGACAGGGGTTGGGAAAAACTGTTTTTT.

This clonotype was detected ten times or more. J is TRBJ2-5 and V is TRBV7-2; D is unresolved. The CDR3 totals 14 residues. The germline CDR1 and CDR2 sequences are SGHTA and FQGNSA. V shed 5 bases and J shed 5 bases, with 15 bases lying between them. The CDR3 nucleotides read TGTGCCAGCAGCCCGGATCTCAGTCAGGAGACCCAGTACTTC. This gives the protein CASSPDLSQETQYF.

The chain recombines TRBV9 with TRBJ1-6, with D possibly TRBD1 on 5 matching bases. The CDR3 runs 15 residues. In germline, CDR1 is SGDLS, CDR2 YYNGEE. Deletions cut 1 base from V and 10 bases from J, with 15 bases between. The CDR3 is CASSVNTQGQSPLHF. The CDR3 DNA reads TGTGCCAGCAGCGTAAATACGCAGGGCCAATCACCCCTCCACTTT.

This clonotype was detected many times. V gene TRBV5-1 combines with J gene TRBJ2-3, with 9 bases aligning to TRBD1. V trimming: 0 bases; J trimming: 4 bases; junction bases outside the gene matches: 6. Germline CDR1 reads SGHRS; CDR2 reads YFSETQ. The CDR3 runs 16 residues. In DNA, the CDR3 is TGCGCCAGCAGCTTGGCCGGAACAGGGGGCGCAGATACGCAGTATTTT. This codes for CASSLAGTGGADTQYF.

This clonotype showed up many times. The chain uses TRBV6-5 and TRBJ1-1; 8 bases are a match to TRBD1. Germline lookup yields CDR1 MNHEY and CDR2 SVGAGI. CDR3 size: 19 residues. The V segment lost 4 bases and the J segment 2 bases; nucleotides outside the gene matches: 18. For the CDR3, the DNA is TGTGCCAGCAGTTTACTCCGGGACAGGTCCACCTATTTAAACACTGAAGCTTTCTTT. Translating gives CASSLLRDRSTYLNTEAFF.

This clonotype was found a few times. The gene calls are TRBV6-2 or TRBV6-3 and TRBJ2-1, with D unclear. V was cut by 6 bases and J by 5 bases, with 17 bases left in between. This CDR3 spans 15 amino acids. The germline V gene encodes CDR1 MNHEY and CDR2 SVGEGT. The CDR3 nucleotides read TGTGCCAGCAGCCTCGACTCAACCCGACACAATGAGCAGTTCTTC. It yields the protein CASSLDSTRHNEQFF.

This clonotype has a count of ten or more. DNA of the CDR3: TGCGCCAGCAGCTTGGTTGGCGGCCACATATACAATGAGCAGTTCTTC. This encodes CASSLVGGHIYNEQFF. The gene calls are TRBV5-1 and TRBJ2-1; D unresolved. Germline-derived CDR1 and CDR2 are SGHRS and YFSETQ. CDR3 length: 16 residues. With 0 bases removed from V and 4 bases from J, the gap between germline ends came to 14 bases.

This clonotype was seen more than once but under ten times. The V call is TRBV5-1, the J call TRBJ1-2; D is ambiguous. Trimming cost V 5 bases and J 4 bases, with 15 bases left between them. In germline, CDR1 is SGHRS, CDR2 YFSETQ. The CDR3 covers 14 residues. The CDR3: CASSQGSSTYGYTF. CDR3 coding DNA: TGCGCCAGCAGTCAAGGCAGCTCCACCTATGGCTACACCTTC. Full variable domain (remainder filled in from reference TRBV5-1 and TRBJ1-2): KAGVTQTPRYLIKTRGQQVTLSCSPISGHRSVSWYQQTPGQGLQFLFEYFSETQRNKGNFPGRFSGRQFSNSRSEMNVSTLELGDSALYLCASSQGSSTYGYTFGSGTRLTVV.

Many counts were recorded for this clonotype. The V and J genes are TRBV20-1 and TRBJ1-2; TRBD1 is a possible D gene (5 bases). The germline CDR1 and CDR2 sequences are DFQATT and SNEGSKA (reference sequence). CDR3 length equals 11 residues. Deletions cut 6 bases from V and 7 bases from J, with 12 bases between. This CDR3 is CSAPAGGGYTF. The CDR3 DNA is TGCAGTGCCCCCGCGGGGGGTGGCTACACCTTC.

This clonotype was detected many times. The rearrangement uses TRBV5-1 and TRBJ2-3; D is perhaps TRBD1 (5 bases). This CDR3 region has 15 residues. V gave up 3 bases and J gave up 5 bases, with 16 bases separating them. CDR1 and CDR2 from the germline V gene are SGHRS and YFSETQ. This CDR3 reads CASSWAGPQGDTQYF. CDR3 nucleotides: TGCGCCAGCAGCTGGGCCGGCCCCCAGGGAGATACGCAGTATTTT.

This clonotype appeared many times. The CDR3: CASSPGTGQVEKLFF. CDR3 DNA sequence: TGTGCCAGCAGTCCGGGGACAGGGCAAGTGGAAAAACTGTTTTTT. The gene calls are TRBV12-3 or TRBV12-4 and TRBJ1-4, with 9 nucleotides matching TRBD1. The CDR3 length is 15 residues. Trimming took 5 bases from V and 8 from J; bases not matched to a gene: 9.

This clonotype came up many times. This chain joins TRBV7-2 and TRBJ2-2; D gene ambiguous. The germline V gene encodes CDR1 SGHTA and CDR2 FQGNSA. V gave up 2 bases and J gave up 0 bases, with 7 bases separating them. The CDR3 covers 15 residues. This CDR3 reads CASSLPPSNTGELFF. The CDR3 DNA sequence: TGTGCCAGCAGCTTACCACCATCGAACACCGGGGAGCTGTTTTTT.

V gene TRBV6-4 combines with J gene TRBJ1-1; 10 positions match TRBD1. Germline trimming cut 2 bases from V and 4 bases from J; bases unmatched to any gene: 4. The CDR3 is 15 residues long. Germline CDR1 and CDR2: MRHNA and SNTAGT. The CDR3 protein is CASSDGTGEGTEAFF. CDR3 bases: TGTGCCAGCAGTGACGGGACAGGGGAGGGCACTGAAGCTTTCTTT.

This clonotype showed up many times. J is TRBJ2-1 and V is TRBV10-2, with D tentatively TRBD1 (6 bases). Germline CDR1 reads WSHSY; CDR2 reads SAAADI. Trimming took 6 bases from V and 5 from J, leaving 14 bases between them. The CDR3 length is 14 residues. CDR3 sequence: CASRDFTGNNEQFF. For the CDR3, the DNA is TGCGCCAGCAGAGATTTTACAGGGAACAATGAGCAGTTCTTC.